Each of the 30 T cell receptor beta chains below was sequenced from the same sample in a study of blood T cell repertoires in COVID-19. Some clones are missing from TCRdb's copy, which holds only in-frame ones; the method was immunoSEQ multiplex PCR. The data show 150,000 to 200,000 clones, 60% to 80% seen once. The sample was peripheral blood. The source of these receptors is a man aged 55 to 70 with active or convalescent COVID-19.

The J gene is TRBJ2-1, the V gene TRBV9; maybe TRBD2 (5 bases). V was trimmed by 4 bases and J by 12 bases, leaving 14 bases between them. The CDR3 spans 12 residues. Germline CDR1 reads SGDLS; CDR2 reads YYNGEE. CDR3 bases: TGTGCCAGCAGCTCACTTGAGGGCGGGCAGTTCTTC. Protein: CASSSLEGGQFF. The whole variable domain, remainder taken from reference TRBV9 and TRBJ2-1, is DSGVTQTPKHLITATGQRVTLRCSPRSGDLSVYWYQQSLDQGLQFLIQYYNGEERAKGNILERFSAQQFPDLHSELNLSSLELGDSALYFCASSSLEGGQFFGPGTRLTVL.

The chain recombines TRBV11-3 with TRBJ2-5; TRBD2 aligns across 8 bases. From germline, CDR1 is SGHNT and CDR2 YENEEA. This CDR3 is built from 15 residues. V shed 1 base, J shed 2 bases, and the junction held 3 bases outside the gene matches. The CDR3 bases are TGTGCCAGCAGCTTAGGGCGGGAGGCTCAAGAGACCCAGTACTTC. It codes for CASSLGREAQETQYF. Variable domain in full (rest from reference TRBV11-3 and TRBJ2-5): EAGVVQSPRYKIIEKKQPVAFWCNPISGHNTLYWYLQNLGQGPELLIRYENEEAVDDSQLPKDRFSAERLKGVDSTLKIQPAELGDSAVYLCASSLGREAQETQYFGPGTRLLVL.

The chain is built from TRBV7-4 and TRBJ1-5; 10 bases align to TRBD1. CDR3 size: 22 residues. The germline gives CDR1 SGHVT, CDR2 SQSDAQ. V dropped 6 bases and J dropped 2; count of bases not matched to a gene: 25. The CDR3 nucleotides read TGTGCCAGCAGTTGCCGGGACAGGGGCCGAGGGCGCATGGAAATGGGCAATCAGCCCCAGCATTTT. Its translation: CASSCRDRGRGRMEMGNQPQHF. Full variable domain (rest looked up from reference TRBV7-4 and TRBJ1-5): GAGVSQSPRYKVAKRGRDVALRCDSISGHVTLYWYRQTLGQGSEVLTYSQSDAQRDKSGRPSGRFSAERPERSVSTLKIQRTEQGDSAVYLCASSCRDRGRGRMEMGNQPQHFGDGTRLSIL.

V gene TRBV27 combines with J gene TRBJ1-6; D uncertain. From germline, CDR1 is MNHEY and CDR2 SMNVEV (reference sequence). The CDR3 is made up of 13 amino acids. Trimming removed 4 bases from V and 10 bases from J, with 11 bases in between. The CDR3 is CASSSAGGSPLHF. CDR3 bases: TGTGCCAGCAGTTCGGCGGGAGGATCACCCCTCCACTTT.

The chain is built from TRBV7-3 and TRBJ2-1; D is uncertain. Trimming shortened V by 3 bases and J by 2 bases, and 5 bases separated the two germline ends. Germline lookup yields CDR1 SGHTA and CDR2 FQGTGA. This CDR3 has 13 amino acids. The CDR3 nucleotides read TGTGCCAGCAGCTTCGACACCTACAATGAGCAGTTCTTC. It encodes CASSFDTYNEQFF.

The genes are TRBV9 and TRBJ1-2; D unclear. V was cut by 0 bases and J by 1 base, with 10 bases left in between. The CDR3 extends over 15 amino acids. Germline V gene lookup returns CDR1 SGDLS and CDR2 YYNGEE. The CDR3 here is CASSVEDSFNYGYTF. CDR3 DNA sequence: TGTGCCAGCAGCGTAGAAGATAGCTTTAACTATGGCTACACCTTC. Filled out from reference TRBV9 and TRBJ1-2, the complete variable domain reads DSGVTQTPKHLITATGQRVTLRCSPRSGDLSVYWYQQSLDQGLQFLIQYYNGEERAKGNILERFSAQQFPDLHSELNLSSLELGDSALYFCASSVEDSFNYGYTFGSGTRLTVV.

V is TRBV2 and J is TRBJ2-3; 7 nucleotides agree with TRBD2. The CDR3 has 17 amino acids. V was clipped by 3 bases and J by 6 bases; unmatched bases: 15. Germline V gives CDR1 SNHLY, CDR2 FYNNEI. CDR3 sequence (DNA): TGTGCCAGCAGTGATTCATTAAGCGGGACGGGAAGGGATACGCAGTATTTT. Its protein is CASSDSLSGTGRDTQYF.

In nucleotides, the CDR3 is TGTGCCAGCAGCTTAGCAGGGACAGGGATCGGTCGCGAGCAGTACTTC. This sequence encodes CASSLAGTGIGREQYF. V usage is TRBV7-8 and J usage is TRBJ2-7; 9 nucleotides match TRBD1. The trim removed 0 bases at V and 6 bases at J, leaving 9 bases unmatched. Germline V gives CDR1 SGHVS, CDR2 FQNEAQ. The CDR3 is made up of 16 amino acids.

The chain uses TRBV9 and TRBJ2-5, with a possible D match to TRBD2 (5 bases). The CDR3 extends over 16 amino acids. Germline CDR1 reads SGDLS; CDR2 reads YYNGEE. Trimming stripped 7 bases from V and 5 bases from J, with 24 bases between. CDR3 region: CASAVSPGVGVETQYF. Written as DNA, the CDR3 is TGTGCCAGCGCCGTCTCACCCGGGGTCGGGGTTGAGACCCAGTACTTC.

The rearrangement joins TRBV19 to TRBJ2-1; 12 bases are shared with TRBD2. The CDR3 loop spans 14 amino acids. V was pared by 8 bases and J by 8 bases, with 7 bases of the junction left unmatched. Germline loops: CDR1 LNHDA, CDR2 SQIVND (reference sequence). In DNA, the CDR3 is TGTGCCAGTGCCCCGACTAGCGGGAGAGATGAGCAGTTCTTC. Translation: CASAPTSGRDEQFF.

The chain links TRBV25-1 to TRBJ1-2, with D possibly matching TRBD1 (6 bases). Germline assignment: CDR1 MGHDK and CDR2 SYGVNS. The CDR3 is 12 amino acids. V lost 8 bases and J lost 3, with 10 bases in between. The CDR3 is CASSPGDYGYTF. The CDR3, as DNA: TGTGCCAGCTCACCAGGGGACTATGGCTACACCTTC.

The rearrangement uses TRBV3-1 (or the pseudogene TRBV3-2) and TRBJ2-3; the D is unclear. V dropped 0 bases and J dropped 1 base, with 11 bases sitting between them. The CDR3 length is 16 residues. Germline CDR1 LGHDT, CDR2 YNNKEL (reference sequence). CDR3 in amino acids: CASSQESRVGTDTQYF. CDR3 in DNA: TGTGCCAGCAGCCAAGAGTCACGGGTGGGCACAGATACGCAGTATTTT.

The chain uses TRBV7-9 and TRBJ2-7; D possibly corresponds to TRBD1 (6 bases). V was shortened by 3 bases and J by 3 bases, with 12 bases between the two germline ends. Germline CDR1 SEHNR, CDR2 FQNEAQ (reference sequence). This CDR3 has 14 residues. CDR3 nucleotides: TGTGCCAGCAGCTTGACGACAGGAGTCTACGAGCAGTACTTC. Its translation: CASSLTTGVYEQYF.

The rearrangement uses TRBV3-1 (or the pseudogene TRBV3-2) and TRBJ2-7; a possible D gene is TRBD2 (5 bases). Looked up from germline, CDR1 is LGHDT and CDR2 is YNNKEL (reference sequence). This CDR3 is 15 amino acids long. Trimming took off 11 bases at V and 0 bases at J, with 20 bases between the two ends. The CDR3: CAAGRPSAGSYEQYF. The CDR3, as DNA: TGTGCCGCCGGGCGGCCGTCTGCGGGCTCCTACGAGCAGTACTTC.

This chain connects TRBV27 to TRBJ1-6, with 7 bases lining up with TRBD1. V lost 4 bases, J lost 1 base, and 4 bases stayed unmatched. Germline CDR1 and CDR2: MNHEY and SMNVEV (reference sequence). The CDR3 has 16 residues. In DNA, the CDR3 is TGTGCCAGCAGTTCTTACAGGGGTTCCTATAATTCACCCCTCCACTTT. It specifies CASSSYRGSYNSPLHF.

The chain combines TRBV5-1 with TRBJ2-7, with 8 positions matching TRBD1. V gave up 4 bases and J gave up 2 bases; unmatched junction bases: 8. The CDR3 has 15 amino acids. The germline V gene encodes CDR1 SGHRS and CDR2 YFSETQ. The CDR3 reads CASSPTGQATYEQYF. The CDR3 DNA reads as TGCGCCAGCAGCCCCACGGGACAGGCCACCTACGAGCAGTACTTC. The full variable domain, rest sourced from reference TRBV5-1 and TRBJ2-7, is KAGVTQTPRYLIKTRGQQVTLSCSPISGHRSVSWYQQTPGQGLQFLFEYFSETQRNKGNFPGRFSGRQFSNSRSEMNVSTLELGDSALYLCASSPTGQATYEQYFGPGTRLTVT.

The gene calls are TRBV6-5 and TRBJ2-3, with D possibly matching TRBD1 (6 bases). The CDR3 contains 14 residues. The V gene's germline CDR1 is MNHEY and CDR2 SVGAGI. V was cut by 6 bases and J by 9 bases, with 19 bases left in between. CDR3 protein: CASRNIRTGSTQYF. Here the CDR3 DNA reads TGTGCCAGCAGAAACATAAGAACAGGGTCGACGCAGTATTTT.

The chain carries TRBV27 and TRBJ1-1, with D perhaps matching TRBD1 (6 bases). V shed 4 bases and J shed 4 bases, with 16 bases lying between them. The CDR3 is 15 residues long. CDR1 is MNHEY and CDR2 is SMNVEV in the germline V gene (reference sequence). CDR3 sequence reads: CASSSITPGVTEAFF. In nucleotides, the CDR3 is TGTGCCAGCAGTTCTATTACCCCAGGGGTCACTGAAGCTTTCTTT.

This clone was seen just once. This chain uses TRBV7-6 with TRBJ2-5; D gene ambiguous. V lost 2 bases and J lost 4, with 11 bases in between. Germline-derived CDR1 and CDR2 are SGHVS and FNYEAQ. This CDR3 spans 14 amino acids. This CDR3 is CASSLRELLETQYF. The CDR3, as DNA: TGTGCCAGCAGCTTACGAGAACTGTTAGAGACCCAGTACTTC.

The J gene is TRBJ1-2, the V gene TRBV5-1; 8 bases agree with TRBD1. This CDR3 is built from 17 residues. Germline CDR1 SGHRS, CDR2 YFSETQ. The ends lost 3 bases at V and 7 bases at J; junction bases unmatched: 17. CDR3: CASSSGSLTGGIGGYTF. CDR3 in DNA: TGCGCCAGCAGCTCCGGTTCCTTAACAGGGGGGATAGGTGGCTACACCTTC. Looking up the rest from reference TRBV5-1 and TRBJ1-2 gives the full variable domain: KAGVTQTPRYLIKTRGQQVTLSCSPISGHRSVSWYQQTPGQGLQFLFEYFSETQRNKGNFPGRFSGRQFSNSRSEMNVSTLELGDSALYLCASSSGSLTGGIGGYTFGSGTRLTVV.

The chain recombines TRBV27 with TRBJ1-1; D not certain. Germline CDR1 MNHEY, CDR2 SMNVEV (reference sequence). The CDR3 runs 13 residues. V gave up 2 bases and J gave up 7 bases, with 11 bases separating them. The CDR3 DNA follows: TGTGCCAGCAGTTTACGGGGAGTCAATGAAGCTTTCTTT. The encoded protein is CASSLRGVNEAFF.

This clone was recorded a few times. The CDR3 region has the DNA TGTGCCAGCAGCGCCCGACAGGGGGAAGAGACCCAGTACTTC. Protein sequence: CASSARQGEETQYF. This rearrangement joins TRBV5-6 to TRBJ2-5, with 9 bases aligning to TRBD1. The trim removed 4 bases at V and 3 bases at J, leaving 4 bases unmatched. CDR3 size: 14 residues. Germline-derived CDR1 and CDR2 are SGHDT and YYEEEE.

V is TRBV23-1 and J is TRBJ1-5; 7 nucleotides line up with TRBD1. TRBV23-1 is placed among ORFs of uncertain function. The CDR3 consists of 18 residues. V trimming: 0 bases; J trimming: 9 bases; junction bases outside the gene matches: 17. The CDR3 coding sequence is TGCGCCAGCAGTCAATCGCGGGAGGGGGCGCCACCGGGGGGGCCCCAGCATTTT. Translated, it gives CASSQSREGAPPGGPQHF.

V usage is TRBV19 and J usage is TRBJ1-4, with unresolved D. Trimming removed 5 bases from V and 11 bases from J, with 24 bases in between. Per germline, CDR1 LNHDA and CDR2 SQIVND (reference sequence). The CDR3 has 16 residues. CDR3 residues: CASSPQSVVTVWKLFF. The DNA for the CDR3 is TGTGCCAGTAGTCCCCAGAGCGTTGTCACGGTCTGGAAACTGTTTTTT. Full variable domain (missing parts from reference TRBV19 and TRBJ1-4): DGGITQSPKYLFRKEGQNVTLSCEQNLNHDAMYWYRQDPGQGLRLIYYSQIVNDFQKGDIAEGYSVSREKKESFPLTVTSAQKNPTAFYLCASSPQSVVTVWKLFFGSGTQLSVL.

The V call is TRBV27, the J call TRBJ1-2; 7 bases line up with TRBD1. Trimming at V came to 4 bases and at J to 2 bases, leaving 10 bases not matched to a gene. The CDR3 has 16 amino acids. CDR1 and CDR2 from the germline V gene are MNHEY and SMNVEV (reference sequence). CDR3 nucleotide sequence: TGTGCCAGCAGTTACCCCATGACAGGGATGAACTATGGCTACACCTTC. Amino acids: CASSYPMTGMNYGYTF.

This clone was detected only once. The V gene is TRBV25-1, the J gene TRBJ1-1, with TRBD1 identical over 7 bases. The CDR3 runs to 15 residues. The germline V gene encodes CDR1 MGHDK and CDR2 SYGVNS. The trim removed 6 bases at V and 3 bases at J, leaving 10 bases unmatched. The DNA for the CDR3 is TGTGCCAGCAGGGCCCTCGAGGGGGCGGACACTGAAGCTTTCTTT. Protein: CASRALEGADTEAFF.

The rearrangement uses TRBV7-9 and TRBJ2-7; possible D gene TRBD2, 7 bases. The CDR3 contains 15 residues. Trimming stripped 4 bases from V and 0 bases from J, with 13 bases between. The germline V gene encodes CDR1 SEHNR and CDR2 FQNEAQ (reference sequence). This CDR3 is CASSSGGAISYEQYF. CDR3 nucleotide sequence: TGTGCCAGCAGCTCGGGGGGCGCTATCTCCTACGAGCAGTACTTC.

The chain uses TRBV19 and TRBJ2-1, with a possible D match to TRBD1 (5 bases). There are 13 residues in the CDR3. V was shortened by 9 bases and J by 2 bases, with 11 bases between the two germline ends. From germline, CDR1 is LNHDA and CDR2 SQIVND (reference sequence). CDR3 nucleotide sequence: TGTGCCAGCCAGGGTCTTACCTACAATGAGCAGTTCTTC. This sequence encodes CASQGLTYNEQFF.

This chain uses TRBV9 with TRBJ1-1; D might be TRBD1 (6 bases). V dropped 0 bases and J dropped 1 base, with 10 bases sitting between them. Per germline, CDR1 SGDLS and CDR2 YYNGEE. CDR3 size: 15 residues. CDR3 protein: CASSVEDRRNTEAFF. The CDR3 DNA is TGTGCCAGCAGCGTAGAAGACAGGAGGAACACTGAAGCTTTCTTT.

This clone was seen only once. The chain's CDR3 is CASSVSSGSYEQYF. CDR3 nucleotide sequence: TGTGCCAGCAGCGTTTCTAGCGGTTCCTACGAGCAGTACTTC. The chain is built from TRBV9 and TRBJ2-7, with 7 bases matching TRBD2. The V and J ends lost 2 bases and 1 base, in that order; junction bases with no gene match: 3. The germline V gene encodes CDR1 SGDLS and CDR2 YYNGEE. The CDR3 contains 14 residues.